These 25 T cell receptor beta chains were sequenced from one sample in a study of radiotherapy plus CTLA-4 blockade in lung cancer (dated by TCRdb to between 2018 and 2020). The library was built by means of the immunoSEQ multiplex PCR assay. TCRdb took over this immuneACCESS table, retaining in-frame rearrangements with V and J assigned. Such tables are incomplete; in checked studies, under half of the missing clones stem from an unresolved V gene, and the remainder is unexplained. The sample includes roughly 50,000 clones, with 88% observed a single time. The leading ten clones occupy almost 8% of the sample. Sequenced here: peripheral blood, sampled from a patient treated with radiotherapy plus ipilimumab. These receptors were collected from a human donor with non-small cell lung cancer whose response to radiotherapy plus ipilimumab could not be evaluated.

CDR3 sequence reads: CASSPSGGIQADTQYF. The CDR3 coding sequence is TGTGCCAGCTCACCTTCCGGAGGGATTCAGGCAGATACGCAGTATTTT. The V call is TRBV18, the J call TRBJ2-3; a weak D match, TRBD2 (6 bases). Germline V CDR1 and CDR2: KGHSH, LQKENI. This CDR3 contains 16 residues. V lost 3 bases to trimming and J lost 4 bases, with 17 bases between them.

This chain uses TRBV29-1 with TRBJ2-7; TRBD1 is a possible D gene (6 bases). Trimming took 5 bases from V and 0 from J, leaving 8 bases between them. Germline CDR1 reads SQVTM; CDR2 reads ANQGSEA. This CDR3 spans 12 amino acids. The CDR3 protein is CSVTDSSYEQYF. The CDR3 nucleotides read TGCAGCGTTACGGACAGCTCCTACGAGCAGTACTTC.

The V and J genes are TRBV25-1 and TRBJ2-2; D perhaps matches TRBD1 (6 bases). The CDR3 length is 14 residues. Germline CDR1 reads MGHDK; CDR2 reads SYGVNS. V lost 0 bases to trimming and J lost 6 bases, with 8 bases between them. Here the CDR3 DNA reads TGTGCCAGCAGTGAATATGGGGGCTCCGGGGAGCTGTTTTTT. As protein: CASSEYGGSGELFF.

The rearrangement joins TRBV27 to TRBJ1-4; D is perhaps TRBD1 (6 bases). From germline, CDR1 is MNHEY and CDR2 SMNVEV (reference sequence). This CDR3 has 14 residues. V dropped 8 bases and J dropped 7 bases, with 17 bases sitting between them. The CDR3 DNA follows: TGTGCCAGCTCCAGGACAGCCGCGGGTGAAAAACTGTTTTTT. Translated, it gives CASSRTAAGEKLFF. The full variable domain, in which reference TRBV27 and TRBJ1-4 provide the parts outside the CDR3, is EAQVTQNPRYLITVTGKKLTVTCSQNMNHEYMSWYRQDPGLGLRQIYYSMNVEVTDKGDVPEGYKVSRKEKRNFPLILESPSPNQTSLYFCASSRTAAGEKLFFGSGTQLSVL.

The chain carries TRBV25-1 and TRBJ2-7, with 10 bases identical to TRBD1. Germline V gene sequence: CDR1 MGHDK, CDR2 SYGVNS. This CDR3 comprises 14 residues. V was clipped by 7 bases and J by 5 bases; unmatched bases: 8. DNA of the CDR3: TGTGCCAGCACCCTCGACAGGGGGCACGACGAGCAGTACTTC. Its protein is CASTLDRGHDEQYF.

V gene TRBV21-1 combines with J gene TRBJ1-6; whether TRBD1, the table's D call, matches the DNA was not checked. TRBV21-1 is an annotated pseudogene. There are 19 residues in the CDR3. The CDR3 is CASSRSRGLTPLANSPLHF. DNA for the CDR3: TGTGCCAGCAGCAGGTCCAGGGGATTGACTCCCCTAGCTAATTCACCCCTCCACTTT.

The V and J genes are TRBV5-1 and TRBJ2-7; D is ambiguous. Germline CDR1 reads SGHRS; CDR2 reads YFSETQ. Trimming took off 4 bases at V and 3 bases at J, with 5 bases between the two ends. This CDR3 is 11 amino acids long. The DNA for the CDR3 is TGCGCCAGCAGCGCAGACTACGAGCAGTACTTC. It specifies CASSADYEQYF.

The chain has TRBV7-2 and TRBJ2-2, with 9 bases fitting TRBD1. The CDR3 runs to 16 residues. CDR1 and CDR2 from the germline V gene are SGHTA and FQGNSA. Trimming cost V 5 bases and J 0 bases; bases outside gene matches: 4. CDR3 DNA: TGTGCCAGCAGCGCCCGACAGGGGGCGAACACCGGGGAGCTGTTTTTT. Protein sequence: CASSARQGANTGELFF.

The chain combines TRBV19 with TRBJ2-4, with 10 positions matching TRBD1. CDR1 is LNHDA and CDR2 is SQIVND in the germline V gene (reference sequence). The CDR3 loop spans 16 amino acids. Unmatched junction bases numbered 11, after V lost 8 bases and J lost 4 bases. The CDR3 sequence: CASGPLGTGVKNIQYF. Here the CDR3 DNA reads TGTGCCAGTGGTCCCCTGGGGACAGGGGTGAAAAACATTCAGTACTTC.

The chain carries TRBV13 and TRBJ2-3; D is uncertain. Germline V lookup: CDR1 PRHDT, CDR2 FYEKMQ (reference sequence). Trimming left V 2 bases short and J 1 base short, with 7 bases between. CDR3 length: 14 residues. CDR3 sequence reads: CASSLRGGTDTQYF. The CDR3 nucleotides read TGTGCCAGCAGCTTACGCGGTGGCACAGATACGCAGTATTTT.

This chain links TRBV2 with TRBJ2-3; D remains unclear. V lost 6 bases and J 4 bases, leaving 8 bases between the germline ends. The CDR3 spans 12 residues. Germline V gives CDR1 SNHLY, CDR2 FYNNEI. In DNA form, the CDR3 reads TGTGCCAGCAGGAATCTAGCAGATACGCAGTATTTT. This gives the protein CASRNLADTQYF. The whole variable domain, remainder taken from reference TRBV2 and TRBJ2-3, is EPEVTQTPSHQVTQMGQEVILRCVPISNHLYFYWYRQILGQKVEFLVSFYNNEISEKSEIFDDQFSVERPDGSNFTLKIRSTKLEDSAMYFCASRNLADTQYFGPGTRLTVL.

The J gene is TRBJ2-7, the V gene TRBV18, with TRBD1 identical over 9 bases. Germline CDR1 KGHSH, CDR2 LQKENI. Trimming took 4 bases from V and 7 from J; bases not matched to a gene: 8. The CDR3 is 14 amino acids. The CDR3 coding sequence is TGTGCCAGCTCACGGGGACAGGGATGGGAGGAGCAGTACTTC. Translated: CASSRGQGWEEQYF. Variable domain in full (rest from reference TRBV18 and TRBJ2-7): NAGVMQNPRHLVRRRGQEARLRCSPMKGHSHVYWYRQLPEEGLKFMVYLQKENIIDESGMPKERFSAEFPKEGPSILRIQQVVRGDSAAYFCASSRGQGWEEQYFGPGTRLTVT.

With regard to this clone: Other nucleotide sequences in the sample specify the same CDR3. The chain combines TRBV7-6 with TRBJ1-6; 8 bases match TRBD1. Germline V gives CDR1 SGHVS, CDR2 FNYEAQ. The CDR3 consists of 15 residues. V shed 5 bases and J 10 bases; nucleotides not matched to a gene: 10. CDR3 amino acids: CASSRQDRVGSPLHF. The CDR3 nucleotides are TGTGCCAGCAGCCGGCAGGACAGGGTCGGATCACCCCTCCACTTT. The variable domain in full, completed from reference TRBV7-6 and TRBJ1-6, reads GAGVSQSPRYKVTKRGQDVALRCDPISGHVSLYWYRQALGQGPEFLTYFNYEAQQDKSGLPNDRFSAERPEGSISTLTIQRTEQRDSAMYRCASSRQDRVGSPLHFGNGTRLTVT.

J is TRBJ1-3 and V is TRBV19; 7 positions agree with TRBD1. The germline V gene encodes CDR1 LNHDA and CDR2 SQIVND (reference sequence). The CDR3 sequence is 14 residues long. V lost 8 bases and J lost 0; bases outside the gene matches: 4. The CDR3 is CASRQGHSGNTIYF. CDR3 DNA sequence: TGTGCCAGTCGACAGGGTCACTCTGGAAACACCATATATTTT.

This clone came up a few times. The chain uses TRBV7-2 and TRBJ2-5; unclear D gene. From germline, CDR1 is SGHTA and CDR2 FQGNSA. The CDR3 length is 13 residues. V was shortened by 2 bases and J by 5 bases, with 9 bases between the two germline ends. The CDR3 here is CASSLWPRETQYF. The CDR3 nucleotides read TGTGCCAGCAGCTTATGGCCCCGTGAGACCCAGTACTTC.

V is TRBV7-2 and J is TRBJ2-7; 8 bases map to TRBD1. Germline V lookup: CDR1 SGHTA, CDR2 FQGNSA. The CDR3 is 15 amino acids. V dropped 5 bases and J dropped 2; count of bases not matched to a gene: 8. Here the CDR3 reads CASSLGGTGPYEQYF. DNA of the CDR3: TGTGCCAGCAGCCTAGGGGGGACAGGACCCTACGAGCAGTACTTC.

V is TRBV19 and J is TRBJ1-1, with D unresolved. The CDR3 is 14 amino acids. Trimming took 7 bases from V and 0 from J, leaving 12 bases between them. Germline V gene data show CDR1 as LNHDA and CDR2 as SQIVND (reference sequence). CDR3 DNA sequence: TGTGCCAGTAAAGCCGGAGTAATGAACACTGAAGCTTTCTTT. It codes for CASKAGVMNTEAFF.

This rearrangement joins TRBV19 to TRBJ2-2; a weak D match, TRBD1 (5 bases). Germline V gene lookup returns CDR1 LNHDA and CDR2 SQIVND (reference sequence). This CDR3 is built from 15 residues. Between the trimmed V and J ends, which lost 0 bases and 4 bases, there was a span of 9 bases. The CDR3 sequence: CASSIDQGLTGELFF. CDR3 nucleotides: TGTGCCAGTAGTATAGATCAGGGTCTCACCGGGGAGCTGTTTTTT.

V usage is TRBV19 and J usage is TRBJ2-5; 8 bases map to TRBD2. The J call may be wrong; the DNA end is better matched by TRBJ2-7. This CDR3 is built from 16 residues. Germline CDR1 and CDR2: LNHDA and SQIVND (reference sequence). This CDR3 reads CASTGLAGSGTYEQYF. CDR3 coding DNA: TGTGCCAGTACGGGCCTAGCGGGCTCTGGGACCTACGAGCAGTACTTC.

The genes are TRBV19 and TRBJ1-2, with TRBD1 identical over 7 bases. The CDR3 runs to 14 residues. J gave up 4 bases and V 5 bases, and 7 bases lay outside the gene matches. Germline CDR1 reads LNHDA; CDR2 reads SQIVND (reference sequence). The CDR3 spells CASSYLDRPYGYTF. CDR3 DNA sequence: TGTGCCAGTAGTTACTTGGACAGGCCCTATGGCTACACCTTC.

Here the CDR3 DNA reads TGTGCCAGCAGCCCAGGGACACTCAGGGCTTTCTTT. The encoded protein is CASSPGTLRAFF. The chain couples TRBV7-2 to TRBJ1-1; maybe TRBD1 (6 bases). Trimming removed 5 bases at V and 11 bases at J, with 15 bases between. Looked up from germline, CDR1 is SGHTA and CDR2 is FQGNSA. The CDR3 runs to 12 residues.

J is TRBJ2-2 and V is TRBV9, with 9 bases identical to TRBD2. Germline V lookup: CDR1 SGDLS, CDR2 YYNGEE. Trimming cost V 0 bases and J 3 bases; bases outside gene matches: 3. The CDR3 consists of 16 residues. CDR3 sequence (DNA): TGTGCCAGCAGCGTAGATAGCGGGAGACACACCGGGGAGCTGTTTTTT. It specifies CASSVDSGRHTGELFF.

The chain is built from TRBV2 and TRBJ2-6; D is possibly TRBD1 (7 bases). V gave up 7 bases and J gave up 0 bases, with 16 bases separating them. This CDR3 comprises 17 residues. Per germline, CDR1 SNHLY and CDR2 FYNNEI. CDR3 region: CASKFSGGYSGANVLTF. The DNA of the CDR3 is TGTGCCAGCAAGTTTTCAGGGGGGTACTCTGGGGCCAACGTCCTGACTTTC.

The J gene is TRBJ1-5, the V gene TRBV6-6, with a tentative D call TRBD1 (6 bases). Germline loops: CDR1 MNHNY, CDR2 SVGAGI (reference sequence). This CDR3 has 14 amino acids. V lost 7 bases to trimming and J lost 4 bases, with 14 bases between them. CDR3 loop: CASIPDSPNQPQHF. In nucleotides, the CDR3 is TGTGCCAGCATCCCGGACAGTCCTAATCAGCCCCAGCATTTT.

The chain has TRBV28 and TRBJ2-7; a weak D match, TRBD1 (6 bases). CDR3 length: 14 residues. The germline gives CDR1 MDHEN, CDR2 SYDVKM. The V end lost 9 bases, the J end lost 2 bases, and 17 bases lay between the germline ends. CDR3 nucleotide sequence: TGTGCCAGTACACAGGGCCCCTACGCCTACGAGCAGTACTTC. Translation: CASTQGPYAYEQYF.